One and the same sample provided the 25 T cell receptor beta chains below, sequenced in a study of T cell responses to AZD1222 COVID-19 vaccine. Data came from immunoSEQ multiplex PCR; TCRdb stores just in-frame clones and leaves some out. This sample has some 170,000 clones, with 85% to 95% found just once. The specimen was peripheral blood, collected on day 0 of AZD1222 vaccination. These receptors were obtained from an adult in good health.

This sequence joins TRBV13 and TRBJ1-1, with D uncertain. The V end lost 4 bases, the J end lost 3 bases, and 9 bases lay between the germline ends. From germline, CDR1 is PRHDT and CDR2 FYEKMQ (reference sequence). The CDR3 is 13 amino acids. The CDR3 protein is CASSSHPDTEAFF. CDR3 DNA sequence: TGTGCCAGCAGCTCCCACCCGGACACTGAAGCTTTCTTT.

The chain couples TRBV3-1 (or the pseudogene TRBV3-2) to TRBJ1-6; D might be TRBD1 (6 bases). Germline CDR1 LGHDT, CDR2 YNNKEL (reference sequence). Between the trimmed V and J ends, which lost 3 bases and 10 bases, there was a span of 16 bases. The CDR3 is 15 amino acids. CDR3 in DNA: TGTGCCAGCAGCCAGAACAGGGTTGGATACTCACCCCTCCACTTT. Translated, it gives CASSQNRVGYSPLHF.

The chain recombines TRBV7-8 with TRBJ2-3, with D maybe TRBD2 (7 bases). The germline CDR1 and CDR2 sequences are SGHVS and FQNEAQ. The ends were cut back, 10 bases at V and 4 bases at J, with 12 bases in the middle. CDR3 length equals 12 residues. In DNA form, the CDR3 reads TGTGCCATTGCGGGGGCTGCAGATACGCAGTATTTT. This sequence encodes CAIAGAADTQYF. Drawing the rest from reference TRBV7-8 and TRBJ2-3, the complete variable domain is GAGVSQSPRYKVAKRGQDVALRCDPISGHVSLFWYQQALGQGPEFLTYFQNEAQLDKSGLPSDRFFAERPEGSVSTLKIQRTQQEDSAVYLCAIAGAADTQYFGPGTRLTVL.

This clone is a singleton in its sample. This chain joins TRBV9 and TRBJ1-1; D is unresolved. The CDR3 consists of 14 residues. CDR1 and CDR2 (germline): SGDLS, YYNGEE. V lost 3 bases, J lost 4 bases, and 13 bases lay in between. CDR3 in amino acids: CASSGTPVGTEAFF. CDR3 bases: TGTGCCAGCAGCGGAACCCCCGTGGGCACTGAAGCTTTCTTT.

J is TRBJ1-1 and V is TRBV18, with D possibly matching TRBD1 (5 bases). Looked up from germline, CDR1 is KGHSH and CDR2 is LQKENI. The CDR3 is 15 amino acids. Trimming stripped 0 bases from V and 4 bases from J, with 12 bases between. The CDR3 reads CASSPPGSGGTEAFF. The DNA for the CDR3 is TGTGCCAGCTCACCACCCGGCAGTGGGGGCACTGAAGCTTTCTTT.

V is TRBV21-1 and J is TRBJ2-7; the table's D call of TRBD2 was not tested on the DNA. TRBV21-1 is a recognized pseudogene. CDR3 length: 14 amino acids. Here the CDR3 DNA reads TGTGCCAGCAGTTTCGGGGGGCGTGGGTACGAGCAGTACTTC. This gives the protein CASSFGGRGYEQYF.

The chain joins TRBV7-6 to TRBJ2-1; 9 nucleotides match TRBD2. Germline trimming cut 3 bases from V and 0 bases from J; bases unmatched to any gene: 0. Germline V gene data show CDR1 as SGHVS and CDR2 as FNYEAQ. The length of the CDR3 is 15 residues. CDR3 loop: CASSFSGGSYNEQFF. CDR3 nucleotide sequence: TGTGCCAGCAGCTTTAGCGGGGGCTCCTACAATGAGCAGTTCTTC.

The chain carries TRBV19 and TRBJ1-6; D not resolved. The CDR3 has 14 amino acids. CDR1 and CDR2 (germline): LNHDA, SQIVND (reference sequence). V lost 5 bases and J lost 10, with 15 bases in between. CDR3 DNA sequence: TGTGCCAGTAGTCGGATAACTTCGGAATCACCCCTCCACTTT. This gives the protein CASSRITSESPLHF.

The chain links TRBV13 to TRBJ2-2; TRBD2 matches 7 bases. Germline lookup yields CDR1 PRHDT and CDR2 FYEKMQ (reference sequence). The V gene end was trimmed by 5 bases and the J gene end by 7 bases; junction bases not matched to a gene: 10. This CDR3 is built from 15 residues. CDR3 nucleotide sequence: TGTGCCAGCAGCGCGCGGGAGATGGCGGGCGGGGAGCTGTTTTTT. Residues: CASSAREMAGGELFF.

A note on this clone: At one boundary the junction diverges from the germline segment, which might be a read error. The chain recombines TRBV4-1 with TRBJ1-6; D unclear. The CDR3 consists of 16 residues. Germline lookup yields CDR1 MGHRA and CDR2 YSYEKL. The CDR3 region is CARSPQDALRYSPLHF. CDR3 coding DNA: TGCGCCCGCAGCCCCCAGGATGCCCTTCGGTATTCACCCCTCCACTTT.

The V gene is TRBV6-1, the J gene TRBJ2-7; maybe TRBD2 (7 bases). There are 14 residues in the CDR3. Between the trimmed V and J ends, which lost 6 bases and 1 base, there was a span of 13 bases. Germline values: CDR1 MNHNS, CDR2 SASEGT. The CDR3: CASRWGGQSYEQYF. CDR3 in DNA: TGTGCCAGCAGGTGGGGGGGCCAATCCTACGAGCAGTACTTC.

The rearrangement joins TRBV7-8 to TRBJ1-5; D perhaps matches TRBD1 (5 bases). CDR3 length: 16 amino acids. V was cut by 3 bases and J by 0 bases, with 12 bases left in between. Germline assignment: CDR1 SGHVS and CDR2 FQNEAQ. CDR3 nucleotide sequence: TGTGCCAGCAGCTTCCGGACGGGGCATAGCAATCAGCCCCAGCATTTT. It codes for CASSFRTGHSNQPQHF.

The V and J genes are TRBV4-2 and TRBJ2-7, with 14 bases aligning to TRBD2. The V segment lost 1 base and the J segment 7 bases; nucleotides outside the gene matches: 6. The length of the CDR3 is 16 residues. Germline values: CDR1 LGHNA, CDR2 YNFKEQ. The CDR3 is CASSQGLAGGVKEQYF. In nucleotides, the CDR3 is TGTGCCAGCAGCCAAGGACTAGCGGGGGGGGTGAAGGAGCAGTACTTC.

The chain has TRBV12-3 or TRBV12-4 and TRBJ1-2; D unclear. V lost 4 bases to trimming and J lost 8 bases, with 8 bases between them. The CDR3 covers 11 residues. The CDR3 DNA reads as TGTGCCAGCAGTTGGGCAGGAGGCTACACCTTC. Protein product: CASSWAGGYTF.

This chain connects TRBV18 to TRBJ2-3; D is uncertain. The V gene's germline CDR1 is KGHSH and CDR2 LQKENI. V lost 2 bases and J lost 5, with 5 bases in between. This CDR3 has 12 residues. The CDR3 loop is CASSPSGDTQYF. CDR3 nucleotide sequence: TGTGCCAGCTCACCATCCGGAGATACGCAGTATTTT.

The chain combines TRBV7-9 with TRBJ2-1, with 7 bases matching TRBD2. This CDR3 comprises 16 residues. The germline gives CDR1 SEHNR, CDR2 FQNEAQ (reference sequence). The J segment lost 8 bases and the V segment lost 1 base, leaving 11 bases of the junction unmatched. CDR3 protein: CASSLEAGKLSDEQFF. CDR3 sequence (DNA): TGTGCCAGCAGCTTAGAAGCGGGGAAACTTTCGGATGAGCAGTTCTTC.

V is TRBV7-9 and J is TRBJ2-5, with D maybe TRBD1 (6 bases). Per germline, CDR1 SEHNR and CDR2 FQNEAQ (reference sequence). The CDR3 is made up of 17 amino acids. The V end was cut by 5 bases, the J end by 4 bases, with 23 bases between. Here the CDR3 reads CASSRNTGSAGLETQYF. The DNA for the CDR3 is TGTGCCAGCAGCAGAAACACAGGGTCTGCAGGCTTAGAGACCCAGTACTTC.

This clone showed up just once. The chain uses TRBV7-2 and TRBJ1-1; the match to TRBD1 covers 7 bases. This CDR3 comprises 13 residues. With V trimmed by 5 bases and J by 4 bases, 4 bases remained unmatched. Germline CDR1 reads SGHTA; CDR2 reads FQGNSA. The DNA for the CDR3 is TGTGCCAGCAGCACACAGGGGAGCACTGAAGCTTTCTTT. This sequence encodes CASSTQGSTEAFF.

The chain uses TRBV5-1 and TRBJ1-1; D may be TRBD1 (5 bases). Deletions cut 0 bases from V and 11 bases from J, with 20 bases between. This CDR3 is 15 amino acids long. The V gene's germline CDR1 is SGHRS and CDR2 YFSETQ. In DNA, the CDR3 is TGCGCCAGCAGCTTGGTGGACACACAATCCGGGCCCGCTTTCTTT. Protein product: CASSLVDTQSGPAFF.

This chain connects TRBV12-3 or TRBV12-4 to TRBJ2-3; D gene ambiguous. Between the trimmed V and J ends, which lost 3 bases and 7 bases, there was a span of 2 bases. The CDR3 runs to 10 residues. CDR3 amino acids: CASSLYTQYF. In DNA form, the CDR3 reads TGTGCCAGCAGTTTGTATACGCAGTATTTT.

J is TRBJ1-1 and V is TRBV11-3, with a tentative D call TRBD1 (6 bases). V shed 6 bases and J shed 6 bases, with 14 bases lying between them. Germline CDR1 SGHNT, CDR2 YENEEA. The CDR3 totals 13 residues. The CDR3 loop reads CASRNRDIPEAFF. CDR3 DNA: TGTGCCAGCAGGAACCGGGACATACCTGAAGCTTTCTTT.

The chain has TRBV11-2 and TRBJ1-2, with a possible D match to TRBD1 (5 bases). CDR3 length equals 17 residues. V was trimmed by 6 bases and J by 4 bases, leaving 24 bases between them. Germline-derived CDR1 and CDR2 are SGHAT and FQNNGV. The CDR3: CASRSTGTPNLGYGYTF. In DNA form, the CDR3 reads TGTGCCAGCAGGTCTACCGGGACCCCGAACTTGGGCTATGGCTACACCTTC.

The chain recombines TRBV15 with TRBJ1-1, with D unresolved. The CDR3 extends over 14 amino acids. V lost 1 base, J lost 0 bases, and 6 bases lay in between. Germline V lookup: CDR1 LNHNV, CDR2 YYDKDF (reference sequence). The CDR3 loop reads CATSRVGMNTEAFF. The CDR3 bases are TGTGCCACCAGCAGAGTCGGGATGAACACTGAAGCTTTCTTT. Supplemented by reference TRBV15 and TRBJ1-1, the full variable domain reads DAMVIQNPRYQVTQFGKPVTLSCSQTLNHNVMYWYQQKSSQAPKLLFHYYDKDFNNEADTPDNFQSRRPNTSFCFLDIRSPGLGDTAMYLCATSRVGMNTEAFFGQGTRLTVV.

The V call is TRBV29-1, the J call TRBJ2-1; a weak D match, TRBD2 (6 bases). There are 11 residues in the CDR3. The V gene lost 8 bases and the J gene lost 9 bases, with 14 bases spanning the gap. Germline loops: CDR1 SQVTM, CDR2 ANQGSEA. CDR3: CSTRLVGEQFF. The CDR3 nucleotides read TGCAGCACAAGACTAGTTGGTGAGCAGTTCTTC.

This clone was recorded only once. The chain joins TRBV6-2 or TRBV6-3 to TRBJ2-5; 11 nucleotides agree with TRBD2. CDR1 and CDR2 (germline): MNHEY, SVGEGT. V dropped 4 bases and J dropped 2; count of bases not matched to a gene: 6. The CDR3 loop spans 16 amino acids. CDR3 nucleotides: TGTGCCAGCAGTTTCGGACTAGCGGGTGGGCAAGAGACCCAGTACTTC. Its protein is CASSFGLAGGQETQYF.